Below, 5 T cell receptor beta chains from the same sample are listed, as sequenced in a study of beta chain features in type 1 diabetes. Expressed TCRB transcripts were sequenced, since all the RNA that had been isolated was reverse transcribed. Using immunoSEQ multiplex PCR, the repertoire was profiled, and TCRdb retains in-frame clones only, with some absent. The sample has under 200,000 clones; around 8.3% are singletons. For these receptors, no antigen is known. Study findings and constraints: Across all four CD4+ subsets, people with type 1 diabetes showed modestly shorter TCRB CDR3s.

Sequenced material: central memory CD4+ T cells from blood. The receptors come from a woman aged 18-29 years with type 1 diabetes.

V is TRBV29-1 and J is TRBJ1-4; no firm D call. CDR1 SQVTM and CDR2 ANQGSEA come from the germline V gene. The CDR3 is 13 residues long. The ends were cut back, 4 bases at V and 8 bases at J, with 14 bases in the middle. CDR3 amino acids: CSVVRGSGEKLFF. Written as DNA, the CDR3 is TGCAGCGTTGTCCGGGGATCAGGAGAAAAACTGTTTTTT.

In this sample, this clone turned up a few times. The CDR3 coding sequence is TGTGCCAGCAGTTTAGCCAGTTCGGAGACCCAGTACTTC. This gives the protein CASSLASSETQYF. The chain has TRBV28 and TRBJ2-5; D is uncertain. Germline CDR1 is MDHEN and CDR2 is SYDVKM. Between the trimmed V and J ends, which lost 2 bases and 5 bases, there was a span of 9 bases. The CDR3 is 13 residues long.

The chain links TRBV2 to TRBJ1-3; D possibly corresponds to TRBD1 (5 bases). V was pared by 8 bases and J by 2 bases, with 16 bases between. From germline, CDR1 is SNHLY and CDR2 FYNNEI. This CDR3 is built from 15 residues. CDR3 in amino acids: CASGHGGTAGNTIYF. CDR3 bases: TGTGCCAGCGGCCACGGGGGGACCGCTGGAAACACCATATATTTT.

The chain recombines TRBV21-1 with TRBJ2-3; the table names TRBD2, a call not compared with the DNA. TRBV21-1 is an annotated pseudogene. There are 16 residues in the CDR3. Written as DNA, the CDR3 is TGTGCCAGCAGCAAAAGGAGGCAGGAAAGCACAGATACGCAGTATTTT. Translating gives CASSKRRQESTDTQYF.

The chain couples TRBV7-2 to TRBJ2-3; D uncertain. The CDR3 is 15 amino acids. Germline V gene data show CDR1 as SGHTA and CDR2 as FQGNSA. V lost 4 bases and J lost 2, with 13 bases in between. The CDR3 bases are TGTGCCAGCAGCTCTATGCCCCGACTCACAGATACGCAGTATTTT. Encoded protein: CASSSMPRLTDTQYF.